Listed here are 17 T cell receptor beta chains from one sample, sequenced in a study of T cell responses to AZD1222 COVID-19 vaccine. TCRdb's table, derived via immunoSEQ multiplex PCR, lists solely in-frame clones and lacks some. The data show around 19,000 clones, roughly 86% seen once. The input for sequencing was peripheral blood, taken 28 days after the second AZD1222 dose. The origin of the receptors is an adult who received the AZD1222 COVID-19 vaccine.

This clone was seen only a few times. This chain links TRBV7-2 with TRBJ1-4; D remains ambiguous. The V end lost 2 bases, the J end lost 2 bases, and 6 bases lay between the germline ends. In germline, CDR1 is SGHTA, CDR2 FQGNSA. The CDR3 length is 14 residues. CDR3 loop: CASSLPPTNEKLFF. The DNA of the CDR3 is TGTGCCAGCAGCTTACCTCCTACTAATGAAAAACTGTTTTTT.

This chain links TRBV15 with TRBJ1-5, with D possibly being TRBD1 (5 bases). CDR1 LNHNV and CDR2 YYDKDF come from the germline V gene (reference sequence). Trimming took off 7 bases at V and 0 bases at J, with 13 bases between the two ends. There are 15 residues in the CDR3. CDR3 nucleotide sequence: TGTGCCACCACCCCAGGGAAGGGTAGCAATCAGCCCCAGCATTTT. As protein: CATTPGKGSNQPQHF.

The V and J genes are TRBV6-5 and TRBJ1-2; TRBD1 matches 7 bases. Germline V gives CDR1 MNHEY, CDR2 SVGAGI. V was clipped by 10 bases and J by 6 bases; unmatched bases: 14. The CDR3 covers 14 residues. CDR3 coding DNA: TGTGCCACCAGACAGGGATCCTGGGTTGATGGCTACACCTTC. As protein: CATRQGSWVDGYTF.

V gene TRBV9 combines with J gene TRBJ2-3; 11 nucleotides line up with TRBD2. Germline CDR1 is SGDLS and CDR2 is YYNGEE. The trim removed 3 bases at V and 3 bases at J, leaving 6 bases unmatched. There are 16 residues in the CDR3. CDR3 residues: CASSGAGTSGTDTQYF. The CDR3 DNA sequence: TGTGCCAGCAGCGGCGCCGGGACTAGCGGAACAGATACGCAGTATTTT.

The V call is TRBV5-1, the J call TRBJ1-1, with D possibly being TRBD1 (5 bases). CDR3 length equals 14 residues. Looked up from germline, CDR1 is SGHRS and CDR2 is YFSETQ. The germline V and J ends were trimmed by 1 base and 5 bases, with 12 bases remaining between them. The CDR3 loop reads CASSLMFGTTEAFF. The CDR3 DNA reads as TGCGCCAGCAGCTTGATGTTTGGGACGACTGAAGCTTTCTTT.

Written as DNA, the CDR3 is TGTGCCAGCAGTGCCACAGGGTTTGAAGCTTTCTTT. Translating gives CASSATGFEAFF. This rearrangement joins TRBV12-3 or TRBV12-4 to TRBJ1-1; D may be TRBD1 (6 bases). This CDR3 is 12 amino acids long. Trimming took off 5 bases at V and 7 bases at J, with 11 bases between the two ends.

This chain links TRBV11-2 with TRBJ2-5; D gene unclear. Deletions cut 4 bases from V and 1 base from J, with 10 bases between. Looked up from germline, CDR1 is SGHAT and CDR2 is FQNNGV. CDR3 length equals 14 residues. CDR3 region: CASSSRGAQETQYF. CDR3 in DNA: TGTGCCAGCAGCTCCCGTGGAGCCCAAGAGACCCAGTACTTC.

The V and J genes are TRBV6-5 and TRBJ2-2; D unclear. The germline gives CDR1 MNHEY, CDR2 SVGAGI. The CDR3 sequence is 13 residues long. Trimming took off 6 bases at V and 6 bases at J, with 11 bases between the two ends. The CDR3 bases are TGTGCCAGCAGCGTATTAGTTGCCGGGGAGCTGTTTTTT. It yields the protein CASSVLVAGELFF.

For the CDR3, the DNA is TGCGCCAGCAGCCGGACGGGAGCTAGCGGGGGCCGCATGGAGACCCAGTACTTC. Its protein product is CASSRTGASGGRMETQYF. The rearrangement links TRBV5-1 to TRBJ2-5; TRBD2 agrees at 10 bases. The trim removed 4 bases at V and 5 bases at J, leaving 17 bases unmatched. CDR3 length equals 18 residues. Looked up from germline, CDR1 is SGHRS and CDR2 is YFSETQ. The full variable domain, completed using reference TRBV5-1 and TRBJ2-5, is KAGVTQTPRYLIKTRGQQVTLSCSPISGHRSVSWYQQTPGQGLQFLFEYFSETQRNKGNFPGRFSGRQFSNSRSEMNVSTLELGDSALYLCASSRTGASGGRMETQYFGPGTRLLVL.

The chain carries TRBV2 and TRBJ1-4, with D unclear. There are 15 residues in the CDR3. V was trimmed by 4 bases and J by 5 bases, leaving 14 bases between them. CDR1 is SNHLY, CDR2 FYNNEI, per germline. CDR3 bases: TGTGCCAGCAGTGCTAGGAGGGCTATAAATGAAAAACTGTTTTTT. Encoded protein: CASSARRAINEKLFF.

The rearrangement links TRBV28 to TRBJ1-2; D perhaps matches TRBD1 (5 bases). The V gene lost 8 bases and the J gene lost 1 base, with 11 bases spanning the gap. CDR1 MDHEN and CDR2 SYDVKM come from the germline V gene. This CDR3 has 13 amino acids. The CDR3 protein is CASLRDGNYGYTF. The DNA for the CDR3 is TGTGCCAGCCTCAGGGATGGTAACTATGGCTACACCTTC.

This clone was picked up one time. V gene TRBV7-9 combines with J gene TRBJ2-7; maybe TRBD1 (5 bases). V lost 5 bases, J lost 6 bases, and 8 bases lay in between. The CDR3 totals 11 residues. CDR1 and CDR2 from the germline V gene are SEHNR and FQNEAQ (reference sequence). Here the CDR3 DNA reads TGTGCCAGCAGCCCAGGGTTCGAGCAGTACTTC. Amino acid sequence: CASSPGFEQYF.

This chain links TRBV21-1 with TRBJ2-3; no DNA check was done on the table's D call, TRBD2. TRBV21-1 is tagged as a pseudogene. CDR3 size: 16 residues. In nucleotides, the CDR3 is TGTGCCAGCAGCACCCGTACTAGCGGGGGTACAGATACGCAGTATTTT. This codes for CASSTRTSGGTDTQYF.

The chain combines TRBV2 with TRBJ2-7; 9 bases line up with TRBD1. Trimming cost V 9 bases and J 6 bases; bases outside gene matches: 0. Germline V lookup: CDR1 SNHLY, CDR2 FYNNEI. CDR3 length: 10 amino acids. Here the CDR3 reads CARGQGEQYF. CDR3 DNA: TGTGCCAGGGGACAGGGCGAGCAGTACTTC. The full variable domain, completed using reference TRBV2 and TRBJ2-7, is EPEVTQTPSHQVTQMGQEVILRCVPISNHLYFYWYRQILGQKVEFLVSFYNNEISEKSEIFDDQFSVERPDGSNFTLKIRSTKLEDSAMYFCARGQGEQYFGPGTRLTVT.

V usage is TRBV28 and J usage is TRBJ1-2; D unclear. This CDR3 has 11 amino acids. Germline CDR1 reads MDHEN; CDR2 reads SYDVKM. V dropped 6 bases and J dropped 8 bases, with 10 bases sitting between them. The CDR3 loop is CASRYGEGYTF. CDR3 sequence (DNA): TGTGCCAGCAGATACGGGGAGGGCTACACCTTC.

V is TRBV15 and J is TRBJ2-5, with D possibly TRBD2 on 6 matching bases. CDR1 is LNHNV and CDR2 is YYDKDF in the germline V gene (reference sequence). The CDR3 contains 12 residues. The germline V and J ends were trimmed by 4 bases and 9 bases, with 12 bases remaining between them. The CDR3 here is CATSTGTSPQYF. CDR3 DNA sequence: TGTGCCACCAGCACCGGGACTTCCCCCCAGTACTTC.

The chain employs TRBV5-1 and TRBJ2-2, with TRBD2 matching 12 bases. V dropped 5 bases and J dropped 0; count of bases not matched to a gene: 5. The CDR3 extends over 17 amino acids. CDR1 and CDR2 (germline): SGHRS, YFSETQ. The DNA for the CDR3 is TGCGCCAGCAGTTCGGGACTAGCGGGCGCGAACACCGGGGAGCTGTTTTTT. It codes for CASSSGLAGANTGELFF. The whole variable domain, filled in from reference TRBV5-1 and TRBJ2-2, reads KAGVTQTPRYLIKTRGQQVTLSCSPISGHRSVSWYQQTPGQGLQFLFEYFSETQRNKGNFPGRFSGRQFSNSRSEMNVSTLELGDSALYLCASSSGLAGANTGELFFGEGSRLTVL.